The 27 T cell receptor beta chains given below trace back to one sample, sequenced in a study of blood T cells in healthy people across ages. With a J-beta primer mix and a sample-barcoded 5' primer, a second PCR ran about 7 to 12 cycles. One entry per CDR3 protein, called by TCRdb with MiXCR from the 5' RACE reads. The sample lists about 570,000 distinct CDR3 sequences, roughly a quarter seen once, with under 4.5% in the top ten. The sample was also reused in another study, on T cells of mothers and their children.

Sequencing input: blood. The receptors here all came from a boy aged 2 to 9 in good health.

The chain has TRBV10-3 and TRBJ2-1, with 7 bases identical to TRBD1. The CDR3 length is 15 residues. The junction had 1 base not matched to a gene; V was cut back by 2 bases and J by 0 bases. Germline loops: CDR1 ENHRY, CDR2 SYGVKD. The chain's CDR3 is CAISEGQVSYNEQFF. As DNA, the CDR3 is TGTGCCATCAGTGAGGGACAGGTCTCCTACAATGAGCAGTTCTTC.

The chain employs TRBV12-3 or TRBV12-4 and TRBJ2-7; D unresolved. The ends were cut back, 6 bases at V and 3 bases at J, with 12 bases in the middle. The CDR3 has 13 residues. CDR3 nucleotides: TGTGCCAGCAGCCGATTTATAAACTACGAGCAGTACTTC. Its protein product is CASSRFINYEQYF.

The chain links TRBV19 to TRBJ2-7; 9 nucleotides align to TRBD2. The CDR3 sequence is 13 residues long. V lost 9 bases and J lost 3; bases outside the gene matches: 6. Germline lookup yields CDR1 LNHDA and CDR2 SQIVND (reference sequence). The CDR3 DNA reads TGTGCCAGCCCTAGCGGGAAAGACTACGAGCAGTACTTC. It specifies CASPSGKDYEQYF.

This clonotype appeared a few times. This sequence joins TRBV3-1 and TRBJ1-4; maybe TRBD1 (5 bases). V was trimmed by 4 bases and J by 6 bases, leaving 18 bases between them. The CDR3 runs 16 residues. Germline V gives CDR1 LGHDT, CDR2 YNNKEL (reference sequence). In DNA, the CDR3 is TGTGCCAGCAGCCCTTATCGGGGGAGTAAGGATGAAAAACTGTTTTTT. Translated, it gives CASSPYRGSKDEKLFF.

V and J are TRBV6-2 or TRBV6-3 and TRBJ2-7, with D perhaps TRBD2 (5 bases). The J call could be wrong; TRBJ2-1 is a better fit for the DNA end. Germline CDR1 is MNHEY and CDR2 is SVGEGT. The CDR3 sequence is 12 residues long. CDR3 loop: CASSSLAQEQFF. In nucleotides, the CDR3 is TGTGCCAGCAGTTCCCTAGCCCAGGAGCAGTTCTTC.

The chain links TRBV10-3 to TRBJ2-3; possible D gene TRBD2, 6 bases. This CDR3 has 17 residues. From germline, CDR1 is ENHRY and CDR2 SYGVKD. Trimming took off 5 bases at V and 0 bases at J, with 18 bases between the two ends. DNA of the CDR3: TGTGCCATCAGTCTTGATATCGCCGGGACTAGCACAGATACGCAGTATTTT. Its protein is CAISLDIAGTSTDTQYF.

The chain links TRBV9 to TRBJ2-5; D gene uncertain. There are 15 residues in the CDR3. Trimming left V 0 bases short and J 4 bases short, with 13 bases between. Germline V CDR1 and CDR2: SGDLS, YYNGEE. This CDR3 reads CASSVGGLGGETQYF. The CDR3 nucleotides are TGTGCCAGCAGCGTAGGAGGTTTGGGTGGAGAGACCCAGTACTTC.

The chain joins TRBV9 to TRBJ2-3; the D gene could be TRBD1 or TRBD2 (5 bases each). Per the germline V gene, CDR1 is SGDLS and CDR2 is YYNGEE. Trimming left V 0 bases short and J 2 bases short, with 10 bases between. The CDR3 is made up of 15 amino acids. The CDR3 DNA reads as TGTGCCAGCAGCGTAGGGGGGACCAACACAGATACGCAGTATTTT. Protein product: CASSVGGTNTDTQYF.

V and J are TRBV3-1 and TRBJ2-5; D might be TRBD1 (6 bases). The tail of the sequence fits TRBJ2-1 better, so the J call may be wrong. This CDR3 has 16 residues. Germline values: CDR1 LGHDT, CDR2 YNNKEL (reference sequence). The CDR3 bases are TGTGCCAGCAGCCAAGACACAGGGTACGGTTCCGATGAGCAGTTCTTC. Translated: CASSQDTGYGSDEQFF.

This clonotype has a handful of counts. This rearrangement joins TRBV7-2 to TRBJ1-5; TRBD1 aligns across 8 bases. V lost 5 bases and J lost 3; bases outside the gene matches: 6. The germline gives CDR1 SGHTA, CDR2 FQGNSA. CDR3 length equals 15 residues. Written as DNA, the CDR3 is TGTGCCAGCAGCCTTAGGACAGGGTACAATCAGCCCCAGCATTTT. Its protein is CASSLRTGYNQPQHF.

V is TRBV7-8 and J is TRBJ2-5; tentatively, D is TRBD1 (6 bases). The tail of the sequence fits TRBJ2-1 better, so the J call may be wrong. Germline CDR1 and CDR2: SGHVS and FQNEAQ. This CDR3 has 18 residues. CDR3 sequence: CASSLLRRGYISRNEQFF. Here the CDR3 DNA reads TGTGCCAGCAGCCTCCTTCGTAGGGGGTACATTTCTCGCAATGAGCAGTTCTTC.

The sample holds a few counts of this clonotype. This chain links TRBV5-1 with TRBJ1-1; 9 nucleotides match TRBD1. Germline V CDR1 and CDR2: SGHRS, YFSETQ. CDR3 size: 14 residues. The V gene end was trimmed by 4 bases and the J gene end by 5 bases; junction bases not matched to a gene: 6. The DNA for the CDR3 is TGCGCCAGCAGCACAGACAGGGGGTGGACTGAAGCTTTCTTT. Its translation: CASSTDRGWTEAFF. Full variable domain (remainder filled in from reference TRBV5-1 and TRBJ1-1): KAGVTQTPRYLIKTRGQQVTLSCSPISGHRSVSWYQQTPGQGLQFLFEYFSETQRNKGNFPGRFSGRQFSNSRSEMNVSTLELGDSALYLCASSTDRGWTEAFFGQGTRLTVV.

The chain is built from TRBV6-6 and TRBJ1-4; D might be TRBD1 (5 bases). The V end lost 2 bases, the J end lost 6 bases, and 16 bases lay between the germline ends. The CDR3 is 16 amino acids. The germline V gene encodes CDR1 MNHNY and CDR2 SVGAGI (reference sequence). The CDR3 sequence is CASSYPLTEGDEKLFF. CDR3 nucleotides: TGTGCCAGCAGTTACCCCCTCACGGAAGGGGATGAAAAACTGTTTTTT.

This clonotype was recorded a few times. This chain uses TRBV20-1 with TRBJ2-1, with a tentative D call TRBD2 (6 bases). The V gene lost 5 bases and the J gene lost 2 bases, with 13 bases spanning the gap. Germline lookup yields CDR1 DFQATT and CDR2 SNEGSKA (reference sequence). The CDR3 extends over 14 amino acids. CDR3 nucleotide sequence: TGCAGTGCTCGATCTAGCGCCACCTACAATGAGCAGTTCTTC. Its protein product is CSARSSATYNEQFF.

This clonotype turned up a few times. The chain joins TRBV12-3 or TRBV12-4 to TRBJ2-5; D gene unclear. This CDR3 comprises 14 residues. V was shortened by 8 bases and J by 5 bases, with 18 bases between the two germline ends. The CDR3 DNA reads as TGTGCCAGCCCCTGCTGGCAGGCCAGGGAGACCCAGTACTTC. Its translation: CASPCWQARETQYF.

There are a few counts of this clonotype. The chain employs TRBV27 and TRBJ2-1; TRBD1 matches 8 bases. With V trimmed by 7 bases and J by 8 bases, 13 bases remained unmatched. The germline V gene has CDR1 MNHEY and CDR2 SMNVEV (reference sequence). The CDR3 contains 15 residues. The CDR3: CASKNLQGELHEQFF. The CDR3 region has the DNA TGTGCCAGCAAAAATTTACAGGGGGAGCTCCATGAGCAGTTCTTC.

The J gene is TRBJ2-7, the V gene TRBV7-6; no reliable D call. CDR1 and CDR2 (germline): SGHVS, FNYEAQ. V lost 1 base to trimming and J lost 1 base, with 11 bases between them. The CDR3 is 15 amino acids. The CDR3 DNA follows: TGTGCCAGCAGCTTAGGACCAGGCGATTCCTACGAGCAGTACTTC. Amino acid sequence: CASSLGPGDSYEQYF.

This chain uses TRBV5-5 with TRBJ1-2; TRBD1 agrees at 7 bases. V was clipped by 3 bases and J by 4 bases; unmatched bases: 9. The germline V gene encodes CDR1 SGHKS and CDR2 YYEKEE (reference sequence). The CDR3 totals 15 residues. CDR3 region: CASSSSGQIIYGYTF. CDR3 bases: TGTGCCAGCAGCTCTTCGGGACAGATAATCTATGGCTACACCTTC.

V gene TRBV3-1 combines with J gene TRBJ2-3; the D is unclear. Trimming cost V 3 bases and J 14 bases, with 18 bases left between them. CDR3 length equals 13 residues. CDR1 is LGHDT and CDR2 is YNNKEL in the germline V gene (reference sequence). CDR3 region: CASSQAITSFRYF. CDR3 coding DNA: TGTGCCAGCAGCCAGGCCATTACCAGTTTTCGGTATTTT.

This clonotype was seen a few times. This rearrangement joins TRBV27 to TRBJ1-5; 9 bases map to TRBD1. CDR1 and CDR2 (germline): MNHEY, SMNVEV (reference sequence). V was clipped by 1 base and J by 6 bases; unmatched bases: 7. The CDR3 is made up of 16 amino acids. For the CDR3, the DNA is TGTGCCAGCAGTTTATACGGACAGGGGTCAAGTCAGCCCCAGCATTTT. The encoded protein is CASSLYGQGSSQPQHF.

This chain connects TRBV25-1 to TRBJ1-1, with D uncertain. V shed 4 bases and J shed 1 base, with 10 bases lying between them. Germline CDR1 reads MGHDK; CDR2 reads SYGVNS. This CDR3 is 14 amino acids long. The chain's CDR3 is CASSAAGSNTEAFF. CDR3 bases: TGTGCCAGCAGTGCTGCTGGGTCGAACACTGAAGCTTTCTTT. The full variable domain, its missing parts supplied by reference TRBV25-1 and TRBJ1-1, is EADIYQTPRYLVIGTGKKITLECSQTMGHDKMYWYQQDPGMELHLIHYSYGVNSTEKGDLSSESTVSRIRTEHFPLTLESARPSHTSQYLCASSAAGSNTEAFFGQGTRLTVV.

This clonotype has only a few counts. The CDR3 region has the DNA TGCAGTGCCCTTCGACAGAACAATAAAAACATTCAGTACTTC. Translation: CSALRQNNKNIQYF. The chain uses TRBV20-1 and TRBJ2-4; a possible D gene is TRBD1 (5 bases). Germline V CDR1 and CDR2: DFQATT, SNEGSKA (reference sequence). CDR3 length: 14 amino acids. Between the trimmed V and J ends, which lost 6 bases and 4 bases, there was a span of 16 bases.

The chain uses TRBV7-9 and TRBJ2-3; TRBD1 matches 7 bases. This CDR3 is 14 amino acids long. Unmatched junction bases numbered 4, after V lost 5 bases and J lost 2 bases. Germline V CDR1 and CDR2: SEHNR, FQNEAQ (reference sequence). The CDR3 sequence: CASSRTGYTDTQYF. CDR3 nucleotide sequence: TGTGCCAGCAGCAGGACAGGATACACAGATACGCAGTATTTT.

The chain recombines TRBV19 with TRBJ2-5; D is undetermined. The assigned J gene may be wrong: the sequence end matches TRBJ2-7 better. CDR1 and CDR2 from the germline V gene are LNHDA and SQIVND (reference sequence). The CDR3 consists of 13 residues. The CDR3 is CASSITTAYEQYF. The CDR3 nucleotides read TGTGCCAGTAGTATAACAACAGCCTACGAGCAGTACTTC.

The rearrangement uses TRBV2 and TRBJ2-5, with 8 bases aligning to TRBD1. CDR3 length: 15 amino acids. Germline CDR1 reads SNHLY; CDR2 reads FYNNEI. J gave up 1 base and V 1 base, and 2 bases lay outside the gene matches. CDR3 residues: CASSEGQGTQETQYF. CDR3 bases: TGTGCCAGCAGTGAAGGACAGGGGACCCAAGAGACCCAGTACTTC. The whole variable domain, remainder taken from reference TRBV2 and TRBJ2-5, is EPEVTQTPSHQVTQMGQEVILRCVPISNHLYFYWYRQILGQKVEFLVSFYNNEISEKSEIFDDQFSVERPDGSNFTLKIRSTKLEDSAMYFCASSEGQGTQETQYFGPGTRLLVL.

The chain couples TRBV9 to TRBJ1-1; D call uncertain. There are 14 residues in the CDR3. V was pared by 0 bases and J by 1 base, with 7 bases between. Germline V gives CDR1 SGDLS, CDR2 YYNGEE. DNA of the CDR3: TGTGCCAGCAGCGTAGAGGCCCAGAACACTGAAGCTTTCTTT. Translated: CASSVEAQNTEAFF.

The CDR3 sequence is CASSQEGLGPWETQYF. CDR3 bases: TGCGCCAGCAGCCAAGAGGGACTAGGACCTTGGGAGACCCAGTACTTC. The chain links TRBV4-1 to TRBJ2-5; 8 bases align to TRBD2. Trimming cost V 0 bases and J 5 bases; bases outside gene matches: 8. CDR1 is MGHRA, CDR2 YSYEKL, per germline. This CDR3 region has 16 residues.